A single sample is the source of the 29 T cell receptor beta chains below, sequenced in a study of T cells in women clearing cervical HPV infection. Sequencing used immunoSEQ multiplex PCR; TCRdb keeps in-frame clones, though not all of them. The repertoire table contains tens of thousands of clones. Sequencing used blood buffy coat. These receptors came from a woman between 18 and 75 years old with a cervical HPV16 infection that either progressed to CIN3+ or cleared (not recorded which).

With regard to this clone: The read ends 3 residues shy of where the CDR3 ends; the end is completed using the germline J gene. The rearrangement uses TRBV10-3 and TRBJ2-1; 14 bases are a match to TRBD2. Germline CDR1 is ENHRY and CDR2 is SYGVKD. This CDR3 spans 19 amino acids. Trimming took 1 base from V and 0 from J; bases not matched to a gene: 5. The covered CDR3 bases are TGTGCCATCAGTGAGTTAACCGGGACTAGCGGGAGCTCCTACAATGAG. It translates to CAISELTGTSGSSYNE. The full CDR3 reads CAISELTGTSGSSYNEQFF.

As regards this clone: The read finishes 3 residues shy of the CDR3 end, and the germline J gene is used to complete it. This chain connects TRBV2 to TRBJ1-5; 7 nucleotides agree with TRBD1. The CDR3 has 15 amino acids. V was clipped by 6 bases and J by 0 bases; unmatched bases: 5. CDR1 is SNHLY, CDR2 FYNNEI, per germline. The part of the CDR3 DNA that was read is TGTGCCAGCAGCGGGGGACAGTATAGCAATCAGCCC. Translated: CASSGGQYSNQP. The complete CDR3 protein is CASSGGQYSNQPQHF.

Notes on this clone: The CDR3 end is not reached by the read, which stops 3 residues before it; the germline J gene fills it in. This chain joins TRBV10-3 and TRBJ1-2; D remains unclear. V lost 0 bases, J lost 3 bases, and 8 bases lay in between. This CDR3 has 14 residues. Germline V lookup: CDR1 ENHRY, CDR2 SYGVKD. The sequenced part of the CDR3 DNA is TGTGCCATCAGTGAGTCGGGCAACTACTATGGC. Protein sequence: CAISESGNYYG. The entire CDR3 reads CAISESGNYYGYTF.

To note about this clone: The read terminates 3 residues before the CDR3 end, so the remaining end is supplied by the germline J gene. This chain connects TRBV5-1 to TRBJ1-1; D is unclear. Between the trimmed V and J ends, which lost 2 bases and 1 base, there was a span of 6 bases. CDR1 is SGHRS, CDR2 YFSETQ, per germline. The CDR3 has 13 residues. CDR3 bases read: TGCGCCAGCAGCTTAGCCGGGAACACTGAA. Translation gives CASSLAGNTE. The CDR3 in its entirety is CASSLAGNTEAFF.

As regards this clone: The sequenced fragment ends 3 residues before the CDR3 boundary, so the rest is inferred from the germline J gene. This chain uses TRBV5-5 with TRBJ2-5; 7 bases line up with TRBD1. The CDR3 is made up of 14 amino acids. V was clipped by 4 bases and J by 2 bases; unmatched bases: 5. The germline V gene has CDR1 SGHKS and CDR2 YYEKEE (reference sequence). CDR3 sequence reads: CASSQGQMQETQYF. The CDR3 DNA, read in part, is TGTGCCAGCAGCCAGGGACAGATGCAAGAGACC.

This CDR3 is CASSLNRLAGYNEQFF. The sequenced CDR3 bases are TGCGCCAGCAGCTTGAATAGACTAGCGGGATATAATGAG. The V and J genes are TRBV5-1 and TRBJ2-1; 11 bases align to TRBD2. Sequencing ends 3 residues short of the CDR3 end; the germline J gene provides the rest. The junction had 7 bases not matched to a gene; V was cut back by 1 base and J by 7 bases. Germline V lookup: CDR1 SGHRS, CDR2 YFSETQ. This CDR3 is 16 amino acids long.

As to this clone: The CDR3 end is not reached by the read, which stops 3 residues before it; the germline J gene fills it in. This chain joins TRBV4-2 and TRBJ2-5; TRBD1 aligns across 7 bases. This CDR3 contains 15 residues. Germline-derived CDR1 and CDR2 are LGHNA and YNFKEQ. V gave up 0 bases and J gave up 2 bases; unmatched junction bases: 3. CDR3 DNA, as far as it was read: TGTGCCAGCAGCCAAGATATGGGACAGCAAGAGACC. Residues: CASSQDMGQQET. The CDR3 as a whole reads CASSQDMGQQETQYF.

CDR3 region: CASSETLLASFGAFF. Incomplete CDR3 DNA: TGTGCCAGCAGTGAAACTTTACTCGCCTCATTCGGA. The V call is TRBV6-1, the J call TRBJ1-1; D call uncertain. The DNA ends 3 residues before the CDR3 does, and the rest of the CDR3 is filled in from the germline J gene. The CDR3 is 15 amino acids. Germline V gene sequence: CDR1 MNHNS, CDR2 SASEGT.

As to this clone: The read falls 3 residues short of the CDR3 end, and the missing part is taken from the germline J gene. The rearrangement joins TRBV19 to TRBJ2-6; D might be TRBD1 (6 bases). The CDR3 has 19 amino acids. CDR1 LNHDA and CDR2 SQIVND come from the germline V gene (reference sequence). The V end lost 3 bases, the J end lost 0 bases, and 18 bases lay between the germline ends. CDR3 amino acids: CASSMSGRGWSSGANVLTF. The part of the CDR3 DNA that was read is TGTGCCAGTAGTATGAGTGGCAGGGGATGGAGCTCTGGGGCCAACGTC.

With regard to this clone: From the germline J gene comes the end of the CDR3, since the read stops 3 residues before it. V gene TRBV5-1 combines with J gene TRBJ2-3; 8 bases are a match to TRBD2. The CDR3 is 17 residues long. Losses at the gene ends were 0 bases for V and 0 bases for J; bases not matched to a gene: 6. CDR1 SGHRS and CDR2 YFSETQ come from the germline V gene. The part of the CDR3 DNA that was read is TGCGCCAGCAGCTTGGTGGGGCTAGCGGGTAGCACAGATACG. Amino acids: CASSLVGLAGSTDT. In full, the CDR3 is CASSLVGLAGSTDTQYF.

A note on this clone: The read finishes 3 residues shy of the CDR3 end, and the germline J gene is used to complete it. V is TRBV7-8 and J is TRBJ2-1; D may be TRBD1 (5 bases). The CDR3 is made up of 15 amino acids. Trimming pared 3 bases from V and 7 bases from J, leaving 16 bases between. Looked up from germline, CDR1 is SGHVS and CDR2 is FQNEAQ. Partial CDR3 DNA: TGTGCCAGCAGCTTTCTGTCCCAGGGTTGGAATGAG. Its protein is CASSFLSQGWNE. The complete CDR3 protein is CASSFLSQGWNEQFF.

About this clone: Read coverage stops 3 residues before the CDR3 terminus; the germline J gene supplies the remainder. The J gene is TRBJ1-2, the V gene TRBV5-6; 7 bases are shared with TRBD1. The CDR3 loop spans 14 amino acids. Per germline, CDR1 SGHDT and CDR2 YYEEEE. The trim removed 2 bases at V and 4 bases at J, leaving 5 bases unmatched. CDR3 in amino acids: CASSFWGQTYGYTF. The CDR3 DNA, read in part, is TGTGCCAGCAGCTTCTGGGGACAGACCTATGGC.

Turning to this clone: The observed sequence ends 3 residues before the CDR3 terminus, with the missing tail filled in from the germline J gene. The chain joins TRBV12-3 or TRBV12-4 to TRBJ2-7, with D unclear. V was pared by 3 bases and J by 4 bases, with 10 bases between. The CDR3 runs to 13 residues. CDR3 DNA, as far as it was read: TGTGCCAGCAGTTTTGCAGTCAGGTACGAG. This gives the protein CASSFAVRYE. Given in full, the CDR3 is CASSFAVRYEQYF.

Notes on this clone: Coverage ceases 3 residues before the CDR3 finishes, and the germline J gene fills in the end. V gene TRBV5-6 combines with J gene TRBJ1-4; D not resolved. This CDR3 region has 14 residues. CDR1 is SGHDT and CDR2 is YYEEEE in the germline V gene. The V gene lost 1 base and the J gene lost 0 bases, with 4 bases spanning the gap. The chain's CDR3 is CASSLFATNEKLFF. CDR3 bases read: TGTGCCAGCAGCTTGTTCGCAACTAATGAAAAA.

Regarding this clone: The read ends 3 residues shy of where the CDR3 ends; the end is completed using the germline J gene. This chain joins TRBV20-1 and TRBJ2-1; the match to TRBD2 covers 8 bases. Trimming at V came to 3 bases and at J to 3 bases, leaving 10 bases not matched to a gene. This CDR3 is built from 16 residues. Germline values: CDR1 DFQATT, CDR2 SNEGSKA (reference sequence). Incomplete CDR3 DNA: TGCAGTGCTAGGTTCAGGGCGGGACTAGTCTACAATGAG. It encodes CSARFRAGLVYNE. Given in full, the CDR3 is CSARFRAGLVYNEQFF.

A word on this clone: The CDR3 extends 3 residues past the end of the read, so its final part is completed from the germline J gene. The chain uses TRBV20-1 and TRBJ1-2, with TRBD1 identical over 10 bases. Germline CDR1 and CDR2: DFQATT and SNEGSKA (reference sequence). The CDR3 sequence is 13 residues long. With V trimmed by 3 bases and J by 6 bases, 4 bases remained unmatched. Partial CDR3 DNA: TGCAGTGCTAGGCCCGGGACAGGGGATGGC. Residues: CSARPGTGDG. The whole CDR3 protein reads CSARPGTGDGYTF.

Remarks on this clone: The CDR3 end lies 3 residues beyond the end of the read and is filled in from the germline J gene. V gene TRBV7-2 combines with J gene TRBJ1-1; TRBD1 agrees at 8 bases. There are 14 residues in the CDR3. Germline-derived CDR1 and CDR2 are SGHTA and FQGNSA. The J segment lost 1 base and the V segment lost 5 bases, leaving 3 bases of the junction unmatched. CDR3 DNA, as far as it was read: TGTGCCAGCAGCAGCAGGGGGCCGAACACTGAA. It codes for CASSSRGPNTE. The full CDR3 is CASSSRGPNTEAFF.

In regard to this clone: Sequencing ends 3 residues short of the CDR3 end; the germline J gene provides the rest. This rearrangement joins TRBV7-2 to TRBJ2-2; D unresolved. Germline CDR1 and CDR2: SGHTA and FQGNSA. This CDR3 region has 14 residues. Trimming removed 0 bases from V and 7 bases from J, with 9 bases in between. This CDR3 reads CASSLAPQVGELFF. Incomplete CDR3 DNA: TGTGCCAGCAGCTTAGCCCCTCAGGTCGGGGAG. Together with reference TRBV7-2 and TRBJ2-2, the CDR3 gives the full variable domain: GAGVSQSPSNKVTEKGKDVELRCDPISGHTALYWYRQSLGQGLEFLIYFQGNSAPDKSGLPSDRFSAERTGGSVSTLTIQRTQQEDSAVYLCASSLAPQVGELFFGEGSRLTVL.

The CDR3 protein is CASSGLNNEQFF. Incomplete CDR3 DNA: TGTGCCAGCAGCGGACTGAACAATGAG. The rearrangement joins TRBV11-1 to TRBJ2-1, with D possibly TRBD2 on 5 matching bases. Read coverage stops 3 residues before the CDR3 terminus; the germline J gene supplies the remainder. V was trimmed by 5 bases and J by 5 bases, leaving 7 bases between them. From germline, CDR1 is SGHAT and CDR2 FQDESV (reference sequence). The CDR3 has 12 residues.

Note on this clone: The read comes to an end 3 residues before the CDR3 does, leaving the germline J gene to fill in the end. The chain has TRBV6-2 or TRBV6-3 and TRBJ2-7; unclear D gene. The V end lost 6 bases, the J end lost 3 bases, and 15 bases lay between the germline ends. The CDR3 extends over 14 amino acids. Germline V CDR1 and CDR2: MNHEY, SVGEGT. The part of the CDR3 DNA that was read is TGTGCCAGCAGCTCGAATACTGGTGGCTACGAG. It yields the protein CASSSNTGGYE. The whole CDR3 protein is CASSSNTGGYEQYF.

To note about this clone: The CDR3 is cut off 3 residues early in the read; its end comes from the germline J gene. V usage is TRBV29-1 and J usage is TRBJ2-3; a possible D gene is TRBD1 (6 bases). Germline V gene data show CDR1 as SQVTM and CDR2 as ANQGSEA. CDR3 length equals 15 residues. The sequenced CDR3 bases are TGCAGCGTCACCTACGGGACAACCCAGAATCAGCCG. Translation gives CSVTYGTTQNQP. The CDR3 in full is CSVTYGTTQNQPQYF.

Comment on this clone: The read halts 3 residues ahead of the CDR3 end, with the missing end drawn from the germline J gene. This sequence joins TRBV14 and TRBJ2-1, with a weak D call TRBD1 (7 bases). CDR1 and CDR2 from the germline V gene are SGHDN and FVKESK. Trimming cost V 4 bases and J 7 bases, with 20 bases left between them. The CDR3 runs to 16 residues. CDR3 DNA (partial): TGTGCCAGCAGCCCGAGCCCAGGGGGGCTATTGAATGAG. It translates to CASSPSPGGLLNE. The CDR3, in full, reads CASSPSPGGLLNEQFF.

Worth noting for this clone: The read halts 3 residues ahead of the CDR3 end, with the missing end drawn from the germline J gene. The V call is TRBV18, the J call TRBJ1-4; 9 bases align to TRBD1. The CDR3 covers 14 residues. Trimming removed 2 bases from V and 8 bases from J; junction bases left unmatched: 3. Germline CDR1 reads KGHSH; CDR2 reads LQKENI. The CDR3 bases that were read are TGTGCCAGCTCACCAGGGACAGGGAGGGAAAAA. Its protein product is CASSPGTGREK. The whole CDR3 sequence reads CASSPGTGREKLFF. The full variable domain, its missing parts supplied by reference TRBV18 and TRBJ1-4, is NAGVMQNPRHLVRRRGQEARLRCSPMKGHSHVYWYRQLPEEGLKFMVYLQKENIIDESGMPKERFSAEFPKEGPSILRIQQVVRGDSAAYFCASSPGTGREKLFFGSGTQLSVL.

On this clone itself: Sequencing ends 3 residues short of the CDR3 end; the germline J gene provides the rest. The chain is built from TRBV7-2 and TRBJ2-3, with a possible D match to TRBD1 (6 bases). Germline CDR1 and CDR2: SGHTA and FQGNSA. V shed 5 bases and J shed 1 base, with 13 bases lying between them. The CDR3 covers 15 residues. The part of the CDR3 DNA that was read is TGTGCCAGCAGCCCCGAGGGGACACGCACAGATACG. Translation: CASSPEGTRTDT. The full CDR3 protein reads CASSPEGTRTDTQYF.

With regard to this clone: Read sequence stops 3 residues before the CDR3 end, and the germline J gene provides the missing end. The genes are TRBV2 and TRBJ2-3; 9 nucleotides match TRBD2. Trimming cost V 2 bases and J 0 bases; bases outside gene matches: 12. This CDR3 has 19 residues. Looked up from germline, CDR1 is SNHLY and CDR2 is FYNNEI. The CDR3 DNA, read in part, is TGTGCCAGCAGTGAATTGTGGGTGACTAGCGGAGAAAGCACAGATACG. As protein: CASSELWVTSGESTDT. From start to end, the CDR3 is CASSELWVTSGESTDTQYF.

A word on this clone: The DNA ends 3 residues before the CDR3 does, and the rest of the CDR3 is filled in from the germline J gene. V is TRBV7-9 and J is TRBJ2-3, with D tentatively TRBD1 (6 bases). CDR3 length equals 14 residues. Germline V CDR1 and CDR2: SEHNR, FQNEAQ (reference sequence). The V gene lost 5 bases and the J gene lost 4 bases, with 13 bases spanning the gap. The CDR3 sequence is CASSDNYRADTQYF. The CDR3 bases that were read are TGTGCCAGCAGCGATAATTACAGGGCAGATACG.

Concerning this clone itself: The read gets to within 3 residues of the CDR3 end, and the germline J gene fills in the rest. This rearrangement joins TRBV5-1 to TRBJ2-7; 9 bases align to TRBD1. CDR1 is SGHRS and CDR2 is YFSETQ in the germline V gene. V lost 4 bases, J lost 3 bases, and 5 bases stayed unmatched. This CDR3 is 14 amino acids long. The CDR3: CASSQQGAYYEQYF. The sequenced part of the CDR3 DNA is TGCGCCAGCAGCCAACAGGGGGCGTACTACGAG.

About this clone itself: The read ends 3 residues early relative to the CDR3; the germline J gene fills the gap. The genes are TRBV6-1 and TRBJ2-3, with 13 bases aligning to TRBD2. Germline V lookup: CDR1 MNHNS, CDR2 SASEGT. CDR3 length equals 18 residues. The junction had 7 bases not matched to a gene; V was cut back by 2 bases and J by 2 bases. The CDR3 bases that were read are TGTGCCAGCAGTGAAAGGACTAGCGGGAGAGTATTCACAGATACG. It encodes CASSERTSGRVFTDT. The entire CDR3 is CASSERTSGRVFTDTQYF.

About this clone itself: Sequencing ends 3 residues short of the CDR3 end; the germline J gene provides the rest. The J gene is TRBJ2-7, the V gene TRBV2; D is ambiguous. CDR1 and CDR2 from the germline V gene are SNHLY and FYNNEI. Trimming stripped 2 bases from V and 4 bases from J, with 3 bases between. The length of the CDR3 is 11 residues. CDR3 DNA (partial): TGTGCCAGCAGTGAACTGTACGAG. This sequence encodes CASSELYE. The whole CDR3 is CASSELYEQYF.